This T cell receptor (beta chain) was sequenced during a study of blood T cells in healthy people across ages. A sample-barcoded 5' primer and a J-beta primer mix were used in a second PCR of roughly 7 to 12 cycles. MiXCR was run by TCRdb on the 5' RACE reads, yielding one entry per CDR3 protein. The sample lists about 1.6 million distinct CDR3 sequences; about 32% were seen once. Remarks on this clonotype: This may stem from a read error, because a much larger clone lies one nucleotide away.

CDR1 and CDR2 (germline): DFQATT, SNEGSKA (reference sequence). This CDR3 spans 17 amino acids. The gene calls are TRBV20-1 and TRBJ2-3; 10 bases map to TRBD2. The sequenced sample consisted of blood. This clonotype was sampled from a woman under 40 in good health. The CDR3 DNA reads as TGCGGTGCTAGAGGCACGTATAGCGGGGGGCGCACAGATACGCAGTATTTT. Translating gives CGARGTYSGGRTDTQYF.